The 2 T cell receptor beta chains below were found in one sample sequenced in a study of T cells after yellow fever vaccination. One entry per CDR3 protein results from TCRdb running MiXCR on the 5' RACE reads. The sample has 300,000 to 400,000 distinct CDR3 sequences, about 12% seen once; the top ten hold more than 3%. The sequencing here drew on CD4+ T cells sorted from PBMCs, taken 15 days after the yellow fever booster vaccination. These receptors all stem from a young man who received the YFV17D yellow fever vaccine.

V and J are TRBV4-2 and TRBJ2-2, with no clear D. This CDR3 contains 15 residues. CDR1 is LGHNA, CDR2 YNFKEQ, per germline. Trimming shortened V by 0 bases and J by 4 bases, and 9 bases separated the two germline ends. CDR3 amino acids: CASSQDESFTGELFF. Here the CDR3 DNA reads TGTGCCAGCAGCCAAGATGAAAGTTTCACCGGGGAGCTGTTTTTT.

This clonotype occurred many times. The chain links TRBV5-1 to TRBJ2-7; 9 bases line up with TRBD1. The CDR3 runs 15 residues. Trimming took 2 bases from V and 0 from J; bases not matched to a gene: 3. Looked up from germline, CDR1 is SGHRS and CDR2 is YFSETQ. The CDR3 reads CASSFVTGGSYEQYF. The CDR3 region has the DNA TGCGCCAGCAGCTTCGTGACAGGGGGCTCCTACGAGCAGTACTTC. The complete variable domain, with remaining parts taken from reference TRBV5-1 and TRBJ2-7, reads KAGVTQTPRYLIKTRGQQVTLSCSPISGHRSVSWYQQTPGQGLQFLFEYFSETQRNKGNFPGRFSGRQFSNSRSEMNVSTLELGDSALYLCASSFVTGGSYEQYFGPGTRLTVT.